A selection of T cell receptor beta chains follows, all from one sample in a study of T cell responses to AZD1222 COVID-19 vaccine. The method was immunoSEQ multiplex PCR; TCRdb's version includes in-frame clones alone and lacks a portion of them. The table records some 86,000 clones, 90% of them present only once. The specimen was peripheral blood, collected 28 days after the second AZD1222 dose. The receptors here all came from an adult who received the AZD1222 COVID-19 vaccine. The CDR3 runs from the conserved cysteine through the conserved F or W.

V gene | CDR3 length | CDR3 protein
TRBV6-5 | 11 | CASSYVGEQYF
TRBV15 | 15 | CATSGWTAGNTEAFF
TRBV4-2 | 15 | CASSPPPSYNSPLHF
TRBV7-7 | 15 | CASSRTSGGADTQYF
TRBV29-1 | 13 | CSGGTGDWGEQFF
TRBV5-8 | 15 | CASSFGDRGSYEQYF
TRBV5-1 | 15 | CASSLEEGAHQPQHF
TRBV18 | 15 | CASSPLPQGSNEQFF
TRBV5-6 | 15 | CASSYRQPGGTGYTF
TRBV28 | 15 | CASSRGTGVYNEQFF
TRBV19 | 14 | CASSIGGRDQPQHF
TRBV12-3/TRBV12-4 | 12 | CASSFGYRPQHF
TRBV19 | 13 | CASSLRTGNTIYF
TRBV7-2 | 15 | CASSSPPINTGELFF
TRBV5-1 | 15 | CASSLAGTGSYEQYF
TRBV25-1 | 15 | CASSGGGTTNEKLFF
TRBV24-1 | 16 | CATSDSRPGQGSEQYF
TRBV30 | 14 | CACGQGSTNEKLFF
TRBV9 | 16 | CASSVGEGGPYQPQHF
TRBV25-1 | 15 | CASRAGRIRGTEAFF
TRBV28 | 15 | CASTDAGEAYNEQFF
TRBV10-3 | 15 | CAISDGQGGGTEAFF
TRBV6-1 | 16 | CASSEEGGQGSNEQFF
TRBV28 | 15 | CASSKGVVTNEKLFF
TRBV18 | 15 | CASSPLAGATDTQYF
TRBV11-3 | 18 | CASSHLGHLPGSGNTIYF
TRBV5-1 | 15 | CASSRSGTSGGPLYF
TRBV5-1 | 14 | CASSPGRENTEAFF
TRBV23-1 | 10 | CASRTQPQHF
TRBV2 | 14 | CASSELFGVTEAFF
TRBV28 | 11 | CATQSGYGYTF
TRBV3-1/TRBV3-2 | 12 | CASSQSSKTQYF